This T cell receptor (beta chain) is from a study of blood T cell repertoires in COVID-19. Study as a whole: Material from acute and convalescent COVID-19 was sourced from the United States, Italy and Spain. PBMCs, B-cell-depleted T cells, or T cells provided the cDNA or gDNA that made up the material.

This CDR3 contains 12 residues. Looked up from germline, CDR1 is SGHNT and CDR2 is YYREEE (reference sequence). Trimming removed 5 bases from V and 4 bases from J, with 9 bases in between. In the study's own analysis: The assay estimated nucleated cells by amplifying reference gene primers. The assay was immunoSEQ multiplex PCR, and TCRdb's table has in-frame clones only and misses some. V and J calls and clone size are copied from that table; D and trimming were computed from the DNA. The sample has about 67,000 clones, approximately 87% seen once. The V gene is TRBV5-4, the J gene TRBJ1-1; maybe TRBD1 (5 bases). The sample taken for sequencing was peripheral blood. The clonotype comes from a woman aged 55 to 70 with acute or convalescent COVID-19. CDR3 amino acids: CASSWGGTEAFF. The CDR3 DNA follows: TGTGCCAGCAGTTGGGGGGGCACTGAAGCTTTCTTT.